A single sample gave rise to the 24 T cell receptor beta chains below, sequenced in a study of CD8 T cells in ankylosing spondylitis. TCRdb redid the calling of the 5' RACE reads with MiXCR, one entry per CDR3 protein. The table has 200,000 to 250,000 distinct CDR3 sequences, 20% to 30% seen once. The source material was blood, either unsorted or a sorted T cell fraction (not recorded which). The receptor set was obtained from a male donor with ankylosing spondylitis or in good health (not recorded which).

This clonotype was seen more than once but under ten times. The chain links TRBV29-1 to TRBJ2-3, with TRBD2 matching over 9 bases. Trimming removed 6 bases from V and 6 bases from J; junction bases left unmatched: 19. The CDR3 covers 17 residues. CDR1 SQVTM and CDR2 ANQGSEA come from the germline V gene. In nucleotides, the CDR3 is TGCAGCGTCTCACCCGTTGATGTGGGTAGCGGGAGCGATACGCAGTATTTT. Translating it yields CSVSPVDVGSGSDTQYF.

The V gene is TRBV20-1, the J gene TRBJ2-1; TRBD2 aligns across 11 bases. Germline V gene sequence: CDR1 DFQATT, CDR2 SNEGSKA (reference sequence). J lost 8 bases, V lost 0 bases, and 9 bases had no gene match. The CDR3 totals 16 residues. The CDR3 sequence is CSAREIKTSGSHEQFF. CDR3 sequence (DNA): TGCAGTGCTAGAGAAATTAAAACTAGCGGGAGTCATGAGCAGTTCTTC.

This clonotype was counted a few times. The chain carries TRBV6-5 and TRBJ2-1; 9 nucleotides match TRBD2. The CDR3 sequence is 17 residues long. The germline V gene encodes CDR1 MNHEY and CDR2 SVGAGI. V trimming: 0 bases; J trimming: 9 bases; junction bases outside the gene matches: 12. The CDR3 DNA reads TGTGCCAGCAGTTACTCGGCCCCGAGCGGGAGGCGGAGTGAGCAGTTCTTC. It codes for CASSYSAPSGRRSEQFF.

In regard to this clonotype: This may stem from a read error, because a much larger clone lies one nucleotide away. The rearrangement links TRBV3-1 to TRBJ1-5, with 11 positions matching TRBD1. The CDR3 sequence is 15 residues long. Germline V gene lookup returns CDR1 LGHDT and CDR2 YNNKEL (reference sequence). In nucleotides, the CDR3 is TGTGCCAGCAGCCGGGGACAGGGGGGCAATCGGCCCCAGCATTTT. Its protein product is CASSRGQGGNRPQHF.

This clonotype was counted at least ten times. This chain uses TRBV12-3 or TRBV12-4 with TRBJ2-1; D is perhaps TRBD2 (7 bases). This CDR3 is built from 16 residues. Trimming left V 5 bases short and J 1 base short, with 15 bases between. The CDR3 here is CASSGGRESSYNEQFF. The DNA of the CDR3 is TGTGCCAGCAGTGGGGGGCGGGAGTCATCCTACAATGAGCAGTTCTTC.

This chain uses TRBV6-2 or TRBV6-3 with TRBJ2-3, with TRBD1 identical over 7 bases. The germline CDR1 and CDR2 sequences are MNHEY and SVGEGT. The J segment lost 5 bases and the V segment lost 6 bases, leaving 8 bases of the junction unmatched. There are 14 residues in the CDR3. Here the CDR3 DNA reads TGTGCCAGCAGAAAGACAGGGATCGGAGATACGCAGTATTTT. Amino acid sequence: CASRKTGIGDTQYF.

The V call is TRBV29-1, the J call TRBJ2-1; TRBD2 aligns across 9 bases. The V and J ends lost 4 bases and 8 bases, in that order; junction bases with no gene match: 6. Germline V gives CDR1 SQVTM, CDR2 ANQGSEA. The CDR3 covers 13 residues. As DNA, the CDR3 is TGCAGCGTTGTTAGCGGGAGCGGGGATGAGCAGTTCTTC. Protein sequence: CSVVSGSGDEQFF.

The gene calls are TRBV5-5 and TRBJ2-2; 9 nucleotides agree with TRBD1. Germline trimming cut 3 bases from V and 2 bases from J; bases unmatched to any gene: 2. This CDR3 region has 15 residues. Germline V CDR1 and CDR2: SGHKS, YYEKEE (reference sequence). CDR3 sequence reads: CASSWTGVNTGELFF. CDR3 coding DNA: TGTGCCAGCAGCTGGACAGGGGTAAACACCGGGGAGCTGTTTTTT.

In this sample, this clonotype turned up many times. The chain links TRBV2 to TRBJ1-1; no reliable D call. Germline CDR1 SNHLY, CDR2 FYNNEI. The V end was cut by 4 bases, the J end by 0 bases, with 12 bases between. The CDR3 length is 15 residues. The CDR3 DNA is TGTGCCAGCAGTGGGTTCTTGGGCGTGAACACTGAAGCTTTCTTT. Encoded protein: CASSGFLGVNTEAFF.

This clonotype was seen many times. The gene calls are TRBV4-3 and TRBJ1-6; D not resolved. The V end lost 1 base, the J end lost 8 bases, and 12 bases lay between the germline ends. Germline V gives CDR1 LGHNA, CDR2 YSLEER. CDR3 length equals 15 residues. The CDR3 bases are TGCGCCAGCAGCCAAGGATCGACTGAGTATTCACCCCTCCACTTT. Encoded protein: CASSQGSTEYSPLHF.

The chain employs TRBV12-3 or TRBV12-4 and TRBJ2-7; D remains ambiguous. The CDR3 loop spans 12 amino acids. Trimming pared 5 bases from V and 4 bases from J, leaving 9 bases between. The CDR3 DNA is TGTGCCAGCAGTCCAGGTGAATACGAGCAGTACTTC. Translation: CASSPGEYEQYF.

This clonotype was counted at least ten times. This chain joins TRBV20-1 and TRBJ2-3; perhaps TRBD2 as D (6 bases). Trimming took 7 bases from V and 1 from J, leaving 18 bases between them. Per germline, CDR1 DFQATT and CDR2 SNEGSKA (reference sequence). The CDR3 has 15 amino acids. CDR3 coding DNA: TGCAGTGTCAACCCTCGGGAGTCCCGCACAGATACGCAGTATTTT. Translation: CSVNPRESRTDTQYF.

The table lists this clonotype with many counts. The V call is TRBV5-1, the J call TRBJ2-6, with D hard to call. CDR1 is SGHRS and CDR2 is YFSETQ in the germline V gene. V gave up 0 bases and J gave up 0 bases, with 7 bases separating them. This CDR3 comprises 16 residues. The DNA for the CDR3 is TGCGCCAGCAGCTTGGCCGGTGTCTCTGGGGCCAACGTCCTGACTTTC. This gives the protein CASSLAGVSGANVLTF. The variable domain in full, completed from reference TRBV5-1 and TRBJ2-6, reads KAGVTQTPRYLIKTRGQQVTLSCSPISGHRSVSWYQQTPGQGLQFLFEYFSETQRNKGNFPGRFSGRQFSNSRSEMNVSTLELGDSALYLCASSLAGVSGANVLTFGAGSRLTVL.

CDR3 in DNA: TGTGCCAGCAGTTATTCGGTGACCTATGGCTACACCTTC. Translation gives CASSYSVTYGYTF. This chain links TRBV6-2 or TRBV6-3 with TRBJ1-2; D not certain. The V gene lost 3 bases and the J gene lost 4 bases, with 9 bases spanning the gap. CDR1 MNHEY and CDR2 SVGEGT come from the germline V gene. This CDR3 has 13 residues.

The chain couples TRBV10-3 to TRBJ2-7; D remains ambiguous. The CDR3 is 14 amino acids. The germline gives CDR1 ENHRY, CDR2 SYGVKD. Trimming took off 3 bases at V and 0 bases at J, with 9 bases between the two ends. CDR3 residues: CAISDERRSYEQYF. CDR3 nucleotide sequence: TGTGCCATCAGTGATGAACGCCGCTCCTACGAGCAGTACTTC.

This clonotype was counted only a few times. The chain employs TRBV5-1 and TRBJ2-5; D is possibly TRBD1 or TRBD2 (5 bases each). The CDR3 runs 13 residues. Germline CDR1 SGHRS, CDR2 YFSETQ. V gave up 4 bases and J gave up 5 bases, with 12 bases separating them. CDR3 nucleotides: TGCGCCAGCAGCCAGGGTGGGGAGGAGACCCAGTACTTC. This gives the protein CASSQGGEETQYF.

This clonotype was observed many times. The chain combines TRBV3-1 with TRBJ1-6; perhaps TRBD1 as D (5 bases). Looked up from germline, CDR1 is LGHDT and CDR2 is YNNKEL (reference sequence). This CDR3 has 19 amino acids. With 4 bases removed from V and 9 bases from J, the gap between germline ends came to 28 bases. The CDR3 region has the DNA TGTGCCAGCAGCCTTGCCCCTCCGACTGGGGGGATGGAGGCTTCACCCCTCCACTTT. The encoded protein is CASSLAPPTGGMEASPLHF.

This clonotype was detected many times. In nucleotides, the CDR3 is TGTGCCAGCAGTTTAGATTATGGCGGTTCCTACGAGCAGTACTTC. Its protein product is CASSLDYGGSYEQYF. The chain carries TRBV12-3 or TRBV12-4 and TRBJ2-7; D ambiguous. This CDR3 contains 15 residues. Trimming left V 1 base short and J 1 base short, with 11 bases between.

This clonotype was seen a few times. This chain connects TRBV20-1 to TRBJ1-4; D unresolved. Germline V CDR1 and CDR2: DFQATT, SNEGSKA (reference sequence). The V end was cut by 5 bases, the J end by 0 bases, with 10 bases between. The CDR3 is 14 amino acids. The CDR3 sequence is CSAGRRATNEKLFF. In nucleotides, the CDR3 is TGCAGTGCTGGACGGAGAGCAACTAATGAAAAACTGTTTTTT.

The V call is TRBV29-1, the J call TRBJ1-1; D is ambiguous. Trimming left V 8 bases short and J 1 base short, with 11 bases between. CDR1 is SQVTM, CDR2 ANQGSEA, per germline. This CDR3 region has 12 residues. The CDR3 region is CSTNIRNTEAFF. The CDR3 nucleotides read TGCAGCACAAATATTCGGAACACTGAAGCTTTCTTT.

The rearrangement joins TRBV18 to TRBJ1-1, with D uncertain. Germline CDR1 and CDR2: KGHSH and LQKENI. The CDR3 length is 14 residues. Trimming cost V 0 bases and J 5 bases, with 10 bases left between them. The CDR3 region is CASSPPSGWTEAFF. The CDR3 DNA is TGTGCCAGCTCACCACCGTCGGGGTGGACTGAAGCTTTCTTT.

This clonotype has just a few counts. This rearrangement joins TRBV5-1 to TRBJ1-6; D not certain. The CDR3 is 15 residues long. Germline CDR1 reads SGHRS; CDR2 reads YFSETQ. V lost 7 bases to trimming and J lost 4 bases, with 15 bases between them. CDR3 coding DNA: TGCGCCAGCGGGCCTGGTGGGTCTTATAATTCACCCCTCCACTTT. Encoded protein: CASGPGGSYNSPLHF.

This clonotype was found many times. CDR3 sequence (DNA): TGTGCCAGCAGCTTGCGACAGGAGAACTCTGGAAACACCATATATTTT. Residues: CASSLRQENSGNTIYF. V is TRBV5-5 and J is TRBJ1-3; possible D gene TRBD1, 6 bases. This CDR3 region has 16 residues. CDR1 is SGHKS and CDR2 is YYEKEE in the germline V gene (reference sequence). Trimming cost V 1 base and J 0 bases, with 11 bases left between them.

The chain joins TRBV10-3 to TRBJ2-7; D is unresolved. Looked up from germline, CDR1 is ENHRY and CDR2 is SYGVKD. V was clipped by 6 bases and J by 3 bases, with 6 bases between them. The CDR3 runs 11 residues. The CDR3 nucleotides read TGTGCCATCAGATCAGGCTACGAGCAGTACTTC. Encoded protein: CAIRSGYEQYF.